Shown below are 6 T cell receptor beta chains from a single sample sequenced in a study of circulating tumor DNA in untreated peripheral T-cell lymphoma. TCRdb's copy holds only in-frame clones and misses some; the assay was immunoSEQ multiplex PCR. The sample consists of about 340 clones, 78% of them appearing once. The specimen was cell-free DNA from blood serum. The receptors here all came from a human donor with peripheral T-cell lymphoma.

The chain couples TRBV2 to TRBJ2-1, with 10 positions matching TRBD1. Germline V gives CDR1 SNHLY, CDR2 FYNNEI. The CDR3 length is 16 residues. V gave up 1 base and J gave up 8 bases; unmatched junction bases: 8. This chain's CDR3 is CASSEGGTGDPDEQFF. Written as DNA, the CDR3 is TGTGCCAGCAGTGAAGGAGGGACAGGGGATCCGGATGAGCAGTTCTTC.

This chain links TRBV7-6 with TRBJ1-1; D not resolved. Between the trimmed V and J ends, which lost 4 bases and 1 base, there was a span of 13 bases. This CDR3 is 15 amino acids long. CDR1 and CDR2 (germline): SGHVS, FNYEAQ. Written as DNA, the CDR3 is TGTGCCAGCAGCTCGACGTCGGACGGGAACACTGAAGCTTTCTTT. Its translation is CASSSTSDGNTEAFF.

V and J are TRBV11-2 and TRBJ2-5; D unresolved. The V gene's germline CDR1 is SGHAT and CDR2 FQNNGV. Trimming stripped 5 bases from V and 10 bases from J, with 14 bases between. The CDR3 has 12 amino acids. In nucleotides, the CDR3 is TGTGCCAGCAGCCAACCCGCTCTGCTCCAGTACTTC. This translates into CASSQPALLQYF.

The sample holds a few counts of this clone. The chain couples TRBV10-3 to TRBJ2-5; tentative D call: TRBD2 (6 bases). Germline lookup yields CDR1 ENHRY and CDR2 SYGVKD. Trimming left V 9 bases short and J 3 bases short, with 20 bases between. The CDR3 runs to 15 residues. CDR3 DNA: TGTGCCATTGGCGTAGGTAGCGGAAAGAAAGAGACCCAGTACTTC. The encoded protein is CAIGVGSGKKETQYF.

The chain is built from TRBV6-5 and TRBJ1-2; D unclear. The CDR3 consists of 10 residues. CDR1 is MNHEY, CDR2 SVGAGI, per germline. V gave up 8 bases and J gave up 5 bases, with 6 bases separating them. The CDR3 region has the DNA TGTGCCAGCGAGGAATATGGCTACACCTTC. It is translated as CASEEYGYTF.

The chain combines TRBV27 with TRBJ2-1; D is possibly TRBD1 (5 bases). The length of the CDR3 is 12 residues. Trimming took 3 bases from V and 7 from J, leaving 7 bases between them. Germline values: CDR1 MNHEY, CDR2 SMNVEV (reference sequence). This CDR3 is CASSFDRNEQFF. CDR3 nucleotides: TGTGCCAGCAGTTTCGACAGAAATGAGCAGTTCTTC.